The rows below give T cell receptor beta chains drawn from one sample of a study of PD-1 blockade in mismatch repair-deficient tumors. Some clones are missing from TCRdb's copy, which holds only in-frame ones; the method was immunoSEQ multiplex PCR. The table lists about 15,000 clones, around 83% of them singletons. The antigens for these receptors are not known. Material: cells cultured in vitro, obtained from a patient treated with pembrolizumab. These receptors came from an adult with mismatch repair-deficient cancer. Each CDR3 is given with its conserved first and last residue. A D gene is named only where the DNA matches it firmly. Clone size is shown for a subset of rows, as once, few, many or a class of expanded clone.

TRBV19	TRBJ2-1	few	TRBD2	TGTGCCAGTAGTATTAGCGGGGGGCCCTACAATGAGCAGTTCTTC	CASSISGGPYNEQFF
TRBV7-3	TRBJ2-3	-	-	TGTGCCAGCAGCTCTCTAGGGTTATCAGGAGATACGCAGTATTTT	CASSSLGLSGDTQYF
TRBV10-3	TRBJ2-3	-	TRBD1	TGTGCCATCAGGTCGACAGGGGTACCAGATACGCAGTATTTT	CAIRSTGVPDTQYF
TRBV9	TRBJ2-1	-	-	TGTGCCAGCAGCGTAGCAAGGCCCCCGGACCTCAATGAGCAGTTCTTC	CASSVARPPDLNEQFF
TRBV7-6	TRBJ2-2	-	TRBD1	TGTGCCAGCAGCTACGCAGGGGGCGCAGGCACCGGGGAGCTGTTTTTT	CASSYAGGAGTGELFF
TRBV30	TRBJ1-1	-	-	TGTGCCTGGAGTACGACAGGAGGGGAAGCTTTCTTT	CAWSTTGGEAFF
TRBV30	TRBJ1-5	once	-	TGTGCCTGGGGGGTGAGTTTGGTAAGCAATCAGCCCCAGCATTTT	CAWGVSLVSNQPQHF
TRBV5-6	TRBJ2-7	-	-	TGTGCCAGCAGCTTGGCCGGGGTAGTGGGAGGTGTCTACGAGCAGTACTTC	CASSLAGVVGGVYEQYF
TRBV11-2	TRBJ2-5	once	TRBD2	TGTGCCAGCAGCTCCAGGGGCTTGGGACTAGACAAAGAGACCCAGTACTTC	CASSSRGLGLDKETQYF
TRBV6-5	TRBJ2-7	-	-	TGTGCCAGCAGTTATGGCGGGCCCTCCTACGAGCAGTACTTC	CASSYGGPSYEQYF
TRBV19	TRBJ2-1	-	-	TGTGCCAGTAGTGCCGGGGCGGGATGGGACAATGAGCAGTTCTTC	CASSAGAGWDNEQFF
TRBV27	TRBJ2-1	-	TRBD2	TGTGCCAGCAGTTGGAGCGGGAGCTACAATGAGCAGTTCTTC	CASSWSGSYNEQFF
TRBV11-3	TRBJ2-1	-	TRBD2	TGTGCCAGCAGTTCCGGGACTAGCGGATACAATGAGCAGTTCTTC	CASSSGTSGYNEQFF
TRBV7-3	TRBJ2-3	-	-	TGTGCCAGCAGCCCTCTCCAGGGCACAGATACGCAGTATTTT	CASSPLQGTDTQYF
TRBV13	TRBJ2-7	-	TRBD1	TGTGCCAGCAGCAGAACCGGGACAGGGATTTACGAGCAGTACTTC	CASSRTGTGIYEQYF
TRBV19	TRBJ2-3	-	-	TGTGCCAGTAGTATAGATCCAGTTGGTTTCGGGGGCCAAGATACGCAGTATTTT	CASSIDPVGFGGQDTQYF
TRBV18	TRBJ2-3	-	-	TGTGCCAGCTCACCGTCCAGGCCCAGCACAGATACGCAGTATTTT	CASSPSRPSTDTQYF
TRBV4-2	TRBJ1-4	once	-	TGTGCCAGCAGCCAAGTGGGGCAGGGTGGAGGAAGTGAAAAACTGTTTTTT	CASSQVGQGGGSEKLFF
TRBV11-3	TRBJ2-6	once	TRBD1	TGTGCCAGCAGCTTAGGGCAGGGGGACTCTGGGGCCAACGTCCTGACTTTC	CASSLGQGDSGANVLTF
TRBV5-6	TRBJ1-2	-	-	TGTGCCAGCAGCCTGGACACTGTCGACTATGGCTACACCTTC	CASSLDTVDYGYTF
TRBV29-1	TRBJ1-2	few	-	TGCAGCGTTGTGAGCGGGGTGAGCTATGGCTACACCTTC	CSVVSGVSYGYTF
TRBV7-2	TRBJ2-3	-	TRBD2	TGTGCCAGCAGCCGAAGACGGCTAGCGGGAGCGGATACGCAGTATTTT	CASSRRRLAGADTQYF
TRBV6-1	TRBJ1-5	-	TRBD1	TGTGCCAGCAGTGATTTAGGACAGGGGCATCAGCCCCAGCATTTT	CASSDLGQGHQPQHF
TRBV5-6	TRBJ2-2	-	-	TGTGCCAGCAGCCGGGGTCAGGGTAACACCGGGGAGCTGTTTTTT	CASSRGQGNTGELFF
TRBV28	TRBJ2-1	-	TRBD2	TGTGCCAGCAGTTTACGGTCTAGCGGGAAATTCTACAATGAGCAGTTCTTC	CASSLRSSGKFYNEQFF
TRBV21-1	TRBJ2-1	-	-	TGTGCCAGCAGCGCACCAGGGTTTTCCGGGAATGAGCAGTTCTTC	CASSAPGFSGNEQFF
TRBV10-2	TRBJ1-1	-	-	TGCGCCAGCAGCGAAACAGGACCCTACATGAACACTGAAGCTTTCTTT	CASSETGPYMNTEAFF
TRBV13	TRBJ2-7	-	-	TGTGCCAGCAGCTTCCCAGGCAGCTTCAACGACGAGCAGTACTTC	CASSFPGSFNDEQYF
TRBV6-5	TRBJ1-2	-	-	TGTGCCAGCAGTTACTCGAGACAGCACGGCTACACCTTC	CASSYSRQHGYTF
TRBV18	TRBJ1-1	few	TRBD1	TGTGCCAGCTCACCCCCGACAGGGTGGGTCACTGAAGCTTTCTTT	CASSPPTGWVTEAFF
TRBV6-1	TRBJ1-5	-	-	TGTGCCAGCAGTGAGGCCCCATATAGCAATCAGCCCCAGCATTTT	CASSEAPYSNQPQHF
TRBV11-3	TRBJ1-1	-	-	TGTGCCAGCAGCTCAGGGGTGTTCACTGAAGCTTTCTTT	CASSSGVFTEAFF
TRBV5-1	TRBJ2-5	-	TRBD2	TGCGCCAGCAGCGGGACTAGCCAAGAGACCCAGTACTTC	CASSGTSQETQYF
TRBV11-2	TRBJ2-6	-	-	TGTGCCAGCAGCGCCTTAGGTTTAAACGTCCTGACTTTC	CASSALGLNVLTF
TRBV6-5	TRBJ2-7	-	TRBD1	TGTGCCAGCAGTTACTCCCCGGGACAGGGTGTAAACGAGCAGTACTTC	CASSYSPGQGVNEQYF
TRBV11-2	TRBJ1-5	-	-	TGTGCCAGCAGCACCGACGGGAATAGCAATCAGCCCCAGCATTTT	CASSTDGNSNQPQHF
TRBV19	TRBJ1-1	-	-	TGTGCCAGTAGTATAGAGTCGTTGGGAGTCTCTGAAGCTTTCTTT	CASSIESLGVSEAFF
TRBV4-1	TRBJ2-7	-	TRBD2	TGCGCCAGCAGCCTTGGAGCGGGAGTGGGATCGTACGAGCAGTACTTC	CASSLGAGVGSYEQYF
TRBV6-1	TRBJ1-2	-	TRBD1	TGTGCCAGCAGTCAGGCAGGGGGCCGTAACTATGGCTACACCTTC	CASSQAGGRNYGYTF